This T cell receptor beta chain was sequenced in a study of blood T cell repertoires in COVID-19. About the research overall: The samples span acute and convalescent COVID-19 from the United States, Italy and Spain. T cells, B-cell-depleted T cells, or PBMCs supplied cDNA or gDNA.

This CDR3 has 15 amino acids. Trimming cost V 5 bases and J 0 bases, with 11 bases left between them. CDR1 SGHVS and CDR2 FNYEAQ come from the germline V gene. In the original processing: The assay estimated nucleated cells by amplifying reference gene primers. Sequencing used immunoSEQ multiplex PCR; TCRdb keeps in-frame clones, though not all of them. That table gives V, J and clone size, and the DNA gave D and trimming. The top ten hold around 2% of the sample, which has fewer than 35,000 clones, approximately 79% seen once. The TCR originated in an older man with active or convalescent COVID-19. V is TRBV7-6 and J is TRBJ1-5; weak D call: TRBD1 (6 bases). Sequenced input: peripheral blood. As DNA, the CDR3 is TGTGCCAGCAGCCAGACAGGCGATAGCAATCAGCCCCAGCATTTT. The encoded protein is CASSQTGDSNQPQHF.